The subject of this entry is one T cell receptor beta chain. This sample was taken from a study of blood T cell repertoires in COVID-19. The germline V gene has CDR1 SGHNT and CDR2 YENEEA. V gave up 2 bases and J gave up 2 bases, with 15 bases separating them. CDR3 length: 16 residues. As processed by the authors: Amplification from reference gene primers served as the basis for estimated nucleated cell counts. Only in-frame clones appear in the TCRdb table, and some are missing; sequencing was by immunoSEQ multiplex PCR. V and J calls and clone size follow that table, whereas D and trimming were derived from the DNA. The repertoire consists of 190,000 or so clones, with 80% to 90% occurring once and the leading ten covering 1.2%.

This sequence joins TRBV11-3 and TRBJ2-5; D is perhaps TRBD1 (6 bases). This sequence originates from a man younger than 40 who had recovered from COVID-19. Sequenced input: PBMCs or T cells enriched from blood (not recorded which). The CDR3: CASSLKWGPAQETQYF. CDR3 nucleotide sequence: TGTGCCAGCAGCTTAAAATGGGGGCCAGCTCAAGAGACCCAGTACTTC.